Here is one TCR beta chain with its context. In the original analysis: Amplifying reference gene primers gave estimates of nucleated cell counts. Profiled with immunoSEQ multiplex PCR; TCRdb holds only in-frame clones, not every one. The V and J calls and clone size were taken over from that table, and D and trimming were inferred from the DNA. Of about 100,000 clones in the sample, around 86% were seen once. Germline V gene data show CDR1 as MNHNS and CDR2 as SASEGT. The CDR3 has 13 residues. V lost 3 bases to trimming and J lost 7 bases, with 10 bases between them. These data originate in a study of blood T cell repertoires in COVID-19.

This clonotype was obtained from a woman between 65 and 79 years old with acute or convalescent COVID-19. The V gene is TRBV6-1, the J gene TRBJ1-5; perhaps TRBD1 as D (6 bases). The sequenced sample consisted of peripheral blood. CDR3 bases: TGTGCCAGCAGTGACAGGGGTAGCCAGCCCCAGCATTTT. It translates to CASSDRGSQPQHF.